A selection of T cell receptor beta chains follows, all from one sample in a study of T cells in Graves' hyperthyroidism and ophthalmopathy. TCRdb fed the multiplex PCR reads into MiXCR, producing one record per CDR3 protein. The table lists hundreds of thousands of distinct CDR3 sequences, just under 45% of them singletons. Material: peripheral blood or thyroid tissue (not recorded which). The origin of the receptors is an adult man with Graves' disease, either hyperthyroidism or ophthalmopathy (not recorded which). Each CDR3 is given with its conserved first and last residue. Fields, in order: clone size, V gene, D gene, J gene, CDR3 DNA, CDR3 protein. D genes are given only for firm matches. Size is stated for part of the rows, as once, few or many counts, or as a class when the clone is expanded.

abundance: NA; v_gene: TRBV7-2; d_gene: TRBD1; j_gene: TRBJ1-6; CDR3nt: TGTGCCAGCAGCCAAGAGACGGGACAGTCCTATTCACCCCTCCACTTT; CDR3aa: CASSQETGQSYSPLHF
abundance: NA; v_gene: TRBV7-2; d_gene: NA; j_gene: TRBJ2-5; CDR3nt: TGTGCCAGCAGCGCTAGCTTCCAAGAGACCCAGTACTTC; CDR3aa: CASSASFQETQYF
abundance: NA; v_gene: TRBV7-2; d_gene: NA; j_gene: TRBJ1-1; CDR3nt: TGTGCCAGCACCTTCGACCCAGCCAGTGAAGCTTTCTTT; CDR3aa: CASTFDPASEAFF
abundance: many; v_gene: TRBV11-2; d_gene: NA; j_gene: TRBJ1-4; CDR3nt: TGTGCCAGCAGCTTCACAGGGAGCCCGGAGGAAAAACTGTTTTTT; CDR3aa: CASSFTGSPEEKLFF
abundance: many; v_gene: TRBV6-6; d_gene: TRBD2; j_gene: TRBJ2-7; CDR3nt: TGTGCCAGCAGGCCAGCGGGAAGGGACTACGAGCAGTACTTC; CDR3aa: CASRPAGRDYEQYF
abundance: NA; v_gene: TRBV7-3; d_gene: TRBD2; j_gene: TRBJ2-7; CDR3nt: TGCGCCAGCAGCCAAGATAGGGCTAGCGGGTTCCTCGAGCAGTACTTC; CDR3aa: CASSQDRASGFLEQYF
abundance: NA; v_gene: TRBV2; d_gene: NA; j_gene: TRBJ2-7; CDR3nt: TGTGCCAGCAAGGACAGTCCCTACGAGCAGTACTTC; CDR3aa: CASKDSPYEQYF
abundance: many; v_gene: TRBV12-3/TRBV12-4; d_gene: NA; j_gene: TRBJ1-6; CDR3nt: TGTGCCAGCAGTTTATACTCACCCCTCCACTTT; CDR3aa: CASSLYSPLHF
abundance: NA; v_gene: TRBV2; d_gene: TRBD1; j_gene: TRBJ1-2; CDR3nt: TGTGCCAGCTCACAGCGGACAGGCGATTTCGATGGCTACACCTTC; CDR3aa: CASSQRTGDFDGYTF
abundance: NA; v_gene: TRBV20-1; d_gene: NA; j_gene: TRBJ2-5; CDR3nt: TGCAGTGCTAGCAGGCTTACTATCCGACAGGAAGAGACCCAGTACTTC; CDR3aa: CSASRLTIRQEETQYF
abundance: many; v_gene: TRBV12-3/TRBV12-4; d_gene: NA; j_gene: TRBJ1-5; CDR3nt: TGTGCCAGCACATCTAGTGGGCAGAATCAGCCCCAGCATTTT; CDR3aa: CASTSSGQNQPQHF
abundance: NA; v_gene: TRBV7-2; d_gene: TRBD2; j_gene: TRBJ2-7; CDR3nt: TGTGCCAGCTGGGCTAGCGGGAACCCGTGGCCCCACGAGCAGTACTTC; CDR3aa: CASWASGNPWPHEQYF
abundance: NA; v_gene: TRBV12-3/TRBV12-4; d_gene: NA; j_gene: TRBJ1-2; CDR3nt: TGTGCCAGCAGCAACAGGGTGACGGGGGGCTACACCTTC; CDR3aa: CASSNRVTGGYTF
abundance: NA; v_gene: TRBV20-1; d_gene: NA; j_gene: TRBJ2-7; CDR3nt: TGCAGTGCTGGAGGGACATCCTTCTACGAGCAGTACTTC; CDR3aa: CSAGGTSFYEQYF
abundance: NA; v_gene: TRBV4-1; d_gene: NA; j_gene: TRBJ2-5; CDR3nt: TGCGCCAGCAGCCGCAGTCTCGACGGACAGGAGACCCAGTACTTC; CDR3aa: CASSRSLDGQETQYF
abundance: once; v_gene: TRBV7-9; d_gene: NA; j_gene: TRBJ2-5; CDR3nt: TGTGCCAGCAGCTCTTGGGGGACGGAGACCCAGTACTTC; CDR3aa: CASSSWGTETQYF
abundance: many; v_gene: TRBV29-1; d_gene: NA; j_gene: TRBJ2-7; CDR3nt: TGCAGCGTCACTAGTGTTGCCTACGAGCAGTACTTC; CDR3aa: CSVTSVAYEQYF
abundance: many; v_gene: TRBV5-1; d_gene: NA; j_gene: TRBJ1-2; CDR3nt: TGCGCCAGCAGCCAGGACAAGTATGGCTACACCTTC; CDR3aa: CASSQDKYGYTF
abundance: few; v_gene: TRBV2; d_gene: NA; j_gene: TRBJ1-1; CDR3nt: TGTGCCAGCAGCCAGACTCTAAGCACCGCGAACACTGAAGCTTTCTTT; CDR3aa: CASSQTLSTANTEAFF
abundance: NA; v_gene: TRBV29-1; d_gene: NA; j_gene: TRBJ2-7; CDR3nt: TGCAGCGCCCCTAACGAGAAGGCCTACGAGCAGTACTTC; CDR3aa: CSAPNEKAYEQYF
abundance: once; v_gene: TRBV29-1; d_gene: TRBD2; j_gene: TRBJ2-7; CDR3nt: TGCAGCGTTGAAGATACTAGCGGGGGGAGTGAGCAGTACTTC; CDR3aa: CSVEDTSGGSEQYF
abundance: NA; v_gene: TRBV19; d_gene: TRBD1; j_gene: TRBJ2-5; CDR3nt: TGTGCCAGCCTACAGGGGGCGCGAGGGACCCAGTACTTC; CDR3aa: CASLQGARGTQYF
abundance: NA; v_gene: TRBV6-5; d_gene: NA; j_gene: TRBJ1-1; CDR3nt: TGTGCCAGCAGTCCATGGGGGGGAAGCACTGAAGCTTTCTTT; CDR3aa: CASSPWGGSTEAFF
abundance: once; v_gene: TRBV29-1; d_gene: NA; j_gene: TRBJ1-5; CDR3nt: TGCAGCGTTGCGAGGGGAATCCATCAGCCCCAGCATTTT; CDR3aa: CSVARGIHQPQHF
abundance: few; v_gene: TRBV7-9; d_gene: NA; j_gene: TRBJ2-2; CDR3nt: TGTGCCAGCAGCTTCCCGTCTGGACACGGGGAGCTGTTTTTT; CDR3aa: CASSFPSGHGELFF
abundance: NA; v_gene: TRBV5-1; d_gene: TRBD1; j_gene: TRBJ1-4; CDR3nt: TGCGCCAGCAGCTTGGGGGGGGACAGAATGGATGAAAAACTGTTTTTT; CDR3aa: CASSLGGDRMDEKLFF
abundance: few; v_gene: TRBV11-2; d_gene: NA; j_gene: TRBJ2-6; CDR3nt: TGTGCCAGCAGCGCGGGGCTAGGGCCTTTATCTGGGGCCAACGTCCTGACTTTC; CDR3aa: CASSAGLGPLSGANVLTF
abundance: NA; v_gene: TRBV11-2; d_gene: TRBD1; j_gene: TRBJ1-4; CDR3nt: TGTGCCAGCAGCTACCGGACAGGGAAGTTTAATCGAGAAGAAAAACTGTTTTTT; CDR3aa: CASSYRTGKFNREEKLFF
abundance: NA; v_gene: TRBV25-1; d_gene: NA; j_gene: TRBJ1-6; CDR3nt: TGTGCCAGCAGTTACTCGACTCCAGGGAGCTCCTATAATTCACCCCTCCACTTT; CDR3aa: CASSYSTPGSSYNSPLHF
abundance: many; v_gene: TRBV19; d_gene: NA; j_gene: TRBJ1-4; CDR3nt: TGTGCCAGTAGCGTACAGGCGTCTAATGAAAAACTGTTTTTT; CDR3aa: CASSVQASNEKLFF
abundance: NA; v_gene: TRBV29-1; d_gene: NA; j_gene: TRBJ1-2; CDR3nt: TGCAGCGTTGTGGGGGGCGGAAAAAGATATGGCTACACCTTC; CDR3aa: CSVVGGGKRYGYTF
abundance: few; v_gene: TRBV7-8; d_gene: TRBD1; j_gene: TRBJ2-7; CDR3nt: TGTGCCAGCAGCTTAGTAGGACAGGGGGCAAGCGAGCAGTACTTC; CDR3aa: CASSLVGQGASEQYF
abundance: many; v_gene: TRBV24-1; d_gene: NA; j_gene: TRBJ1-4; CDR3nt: TGTGCCACCAGTGCCTCGGCTAATGAAAAACTGTTTTTT; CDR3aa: CATSASANEKLFF
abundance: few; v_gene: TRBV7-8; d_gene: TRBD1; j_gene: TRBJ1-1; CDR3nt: TGTGCCAGCAGCAAGGGGAGACAGGGGAACACTGAAGCTTTCTTT; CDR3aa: CASSKGRQGNTEAFF
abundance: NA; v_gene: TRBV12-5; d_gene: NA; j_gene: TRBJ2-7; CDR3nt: TGTACCAGCAGCCATACGAATAGGAGAGCCGAGCAGTACTTC; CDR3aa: CTSSHTNRRAEQYF
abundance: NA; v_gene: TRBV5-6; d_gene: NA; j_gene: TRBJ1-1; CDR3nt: TGTGCCAGCAGCTTGTTGGGGTTTATGAACACTGAAGCTTTCTTT; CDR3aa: CASSLLGFMNTEAFF
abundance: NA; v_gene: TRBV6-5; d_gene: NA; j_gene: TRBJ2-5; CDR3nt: TGTGCCAGCAGTTACTCGTGGGGAGAGACCCAGTACTTC; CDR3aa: CASSYSWGETQYF
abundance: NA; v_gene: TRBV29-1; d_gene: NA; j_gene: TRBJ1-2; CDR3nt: TGCAGCGTTGAAGATCGCTCGGGATGGACCACGTCTAACTATGGCTACACCTTC; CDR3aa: CSVEDRSGWTTSNYGYTF
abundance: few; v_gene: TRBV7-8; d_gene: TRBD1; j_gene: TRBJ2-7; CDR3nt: TGTGCCAGCAGTACCAGGGGACAGGGCTACGAGCAGTACTTC; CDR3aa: CASSTRGQGYEQYF
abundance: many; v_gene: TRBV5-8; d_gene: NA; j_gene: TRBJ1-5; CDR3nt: TGTGCCAGCAGCTCCGGCCTTCAGGGGCAGCCCCAGCATTTT; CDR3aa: CASSSGLQGQPQHF
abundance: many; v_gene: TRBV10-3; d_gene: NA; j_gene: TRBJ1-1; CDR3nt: TGTGCCATCAGTGAGTCGAAAACAGTGAACACTGAAGCTTTCTTT; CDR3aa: CAISESKTVNTEAFF
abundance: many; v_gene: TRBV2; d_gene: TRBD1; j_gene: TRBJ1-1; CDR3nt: TGTGCCAGCAGTAAACAGGGGGAGGGGACTGAAGCTTTCTTT; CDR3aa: CASSKQGEGTEAFF
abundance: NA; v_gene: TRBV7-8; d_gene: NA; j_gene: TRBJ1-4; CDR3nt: TGTGCCAGCAGCTTAGGAGTAGCGGGAGGCGAAAAACTGTTTTTT; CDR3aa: CASSLGVAGGEKLFF
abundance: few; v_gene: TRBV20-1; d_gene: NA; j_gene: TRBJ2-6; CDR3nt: TGCAGTGCCACCGGTAGTTCTGGGGCCAACGTCCTGACTTTC; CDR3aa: CSATGSSGANVLTF
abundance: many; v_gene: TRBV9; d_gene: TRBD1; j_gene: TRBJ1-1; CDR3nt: TGTGCCAGCAGCCGAGGACAGGATGAAGCTTTCTTT; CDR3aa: CASSRGQDEAFF
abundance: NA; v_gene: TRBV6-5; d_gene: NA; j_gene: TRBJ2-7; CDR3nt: TGTGCCAGCAGTTACTCGCTGGGTTCCTACGAGCAGTACTTC; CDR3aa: CASSYSLGSYEQYF
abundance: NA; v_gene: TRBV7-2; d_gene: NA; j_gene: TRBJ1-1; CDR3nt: TGTGCCAGCAGGCGGGGGTCAACTAATGAAGCTTTCTTT; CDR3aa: CASRRGSTNEAFF
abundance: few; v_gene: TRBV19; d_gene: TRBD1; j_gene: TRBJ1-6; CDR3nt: TGTGCCAGTAGTATGACAGGGGTTTACAATTCACCCCTCCACTTT; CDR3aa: CASSMTGVYNSPLHF
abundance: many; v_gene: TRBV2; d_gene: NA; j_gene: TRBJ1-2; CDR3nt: TGTGCCAGCAGTGATGACGGGGACTATGGCTACACCTTC; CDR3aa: CASSDDGDYGYTF
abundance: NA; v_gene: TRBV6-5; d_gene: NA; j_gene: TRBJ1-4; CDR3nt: TGTGCCAGCAGAAAGACAGCAGCGAATGAAAAACTGTTTTTT; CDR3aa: CASRKTAANEKLFF
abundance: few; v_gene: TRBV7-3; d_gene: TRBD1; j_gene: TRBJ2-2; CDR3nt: TGTGCCAGCAGCTTACGGACAGGGGTCGGCACCGGGGAGCTGTTTTTT; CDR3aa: CASSLRTGVGTGELFF
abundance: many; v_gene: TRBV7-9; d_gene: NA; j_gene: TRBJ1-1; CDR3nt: TGTGCCAGCAGCGCCAAGGGTGGCACTGAAGCTTTCTTT; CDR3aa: CASSAKGGTEAFF
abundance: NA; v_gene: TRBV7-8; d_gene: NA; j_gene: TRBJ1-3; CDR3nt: TGTGCCAGCAGCTTAGGGGTGGGACATCCAGGAAACACCATATATTTT; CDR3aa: CASSLGVGHPGNTIYF
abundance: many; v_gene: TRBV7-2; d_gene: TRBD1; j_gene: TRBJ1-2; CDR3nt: TGTGCCAGCAGCTCCCGGTTGAACAGGGGTGGCTACACCTTC; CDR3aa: CASSSRLNRGGYTF
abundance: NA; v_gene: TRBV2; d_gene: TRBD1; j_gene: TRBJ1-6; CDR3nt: TGTGCCAGCAGTAAGCCCGGACAGGGTACTCGGTCACCCCTCCACTTT; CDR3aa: CASSKPGQGTRSPLHF
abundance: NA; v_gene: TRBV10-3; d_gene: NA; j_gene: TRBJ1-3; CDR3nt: TGTGCCATCAGTGAGTCAGAGGGGGGCTATGGCTACACCATATATTTT; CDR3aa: CAISESEGGYGYTIYF
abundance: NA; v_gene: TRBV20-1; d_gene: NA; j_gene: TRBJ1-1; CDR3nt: TGCAGTGTCATCGACAGGAACACTGAAGCTTTCTTT; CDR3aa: CSVIDRNTEAFF